The rows below give T cell receptor beta chains drawn from one sample of a study of vaccination and CD4 T cells after COVID-19. What these receptors recognize is not known. TCRdb passed the PCR reads through MiXCR, listing each CDR3 protein once. The sample has fewer than 12,000 distinct CDR3 sequences, under 70% seen once; the top ten hold approximately 35%. The sequenced sample consisted of CD4+ T cells from blood, cultured in vitro. The receptors were gathered from a human donor who had recovered from COVID-19. CDR3s leave out the opening cysteine and the closing phenylalanine or tryptophan. Fields, in order: clone size, V gene, D gene, CDR3 protein. The D gene is left open where the match is weak. A clone size is listed for some rows: how often the clone was seen (once, few, many), or a class if it is expanded.

NA,TRBV6-1,TRBD2,ASSARLAGDTQY
few,TRBV20-1,NA,SARPPRGGYEQY
NA,TRBV10-3,TRBD2,AISGDYSYEQY
few,TRBV6-2/TRBV6-3,TRBD1,ASSQGQGAQFQPQH
NA,TRBV6-1,TRBD1,ASSPTPGTGRSWTYGYT
few,TRBV5-8,TRBD2,ASSLGLAAVADTQY
NA,TRBV28,NA,ASTPVGGYGYT
NA,TRBV6-2/TRBV6-3,NA,ASRPRTPTGRSGELF
NA,TRBV28,NA,ASSLGGKTYEQY
NA,TRBV6-5,NA,ASSYSGRNARTEAF
few,TRBV27,TRBD1,ASRLETGGHYGYT
NA,TRBV20-1,TRBD2,SARDIAGGTDTQY
once,TRBV11-3,TRBD1,ASSRDRGRETQY
NA,TRBV10-2,NA,ASRMGGAGETQY
NA,TRBV27,NA,ASSSNRNTEAF
NA,TRBV25-1,NA,ASSESGAKNIQY
few,TRBV7-8,NA,ASSLKGTEAF
few,TRBV24-1,NA,ATSDPRDGSDNQPQH
NA,TRBV6-5,TRBD2,ASSLTSGTYEQY
NA,TRBV19,TRBD2,ASSMLAGAHEQY
NA,TRBV5-1,NA,ASSLAGGKGETQY
few,TRBV7-2,TRBD2,ASSLNALAALETQY
NA,TRBV6-1,TRBD1,ASSEPGTGIGYEQY
NA,TRBV2,NA,ASRGWGGRYEQF
NA,TRBV15,TRBD1,ATSKGQGSNQPQH
few,TRBV6-2/TRBV6-3,NA,ASKDSNQPQH
few,TRBV11-2,NA,ASSLWLGPETQY
once,TRBV11-2,TRBD1,ASSPGQKAF
NA,TRBV20-1,NA,SARERYREWENTIY
NA,TRBV6-5,NA,ASSYSRTARGGNTIY
NA,TRBV6-1,NA,ASSGGVGQNGYT
NA,TRBV19,TRBD1,ASDRGRTGELF
NA,TRBV11-3,NA,ASSSPSGTLGETQY
NA,TRBV11-2,NA,ASSLGDAQETQY
NA,TRBV7-8,TRBD2,ANSLGTSGTIIYNEQF
NA,TRBV6-1,NA,ASSGTVNQPQH
NA,TRBV20-1,TRBD2,SAMGLAGPDTQY
NA,TRBV11-2,NA,ASSSPGVWGMNTEAF
NA,TRBV20-1,NA,SARSWAVNTEAF
NA,TRBV10-3,NA,AISTGYEQY
NA,TRBV20-1,NA,SATMNTEAF
NA,TRBV20-1,NA,SARPQRRDTEAF
NA,TRBV20-1,NA,SARDLRQEDNSPLH
NA,TRBV11-2,TRBD1,ASSSGTGGHGELF
NA,TRBV19,NA,ASSIASNNEQF
NA,TRBV6-5,NA,ASSYSTIVEGNYGYT